This is a list of T cell receptor beta chains from one sample in a study of early T cells in non-severe SARS-CoV-2 infection. TCRdb itself ran the 5' RACE reads through MiXCR, one entry per CDR3 protein. The sample yields 60,000 to 80,000 distinct CDR3 sequences, roughly an eighth seen once. Material: whole blood. The receptors shown here come from an adult who was a healthcare worker with PCR-confirmed SARS-CoV-2 infection or an uninfected control (not recorded which). CDR3s include the opening cysteine and the closing phenylalanine or tryptophan. A D gene is named only where the DNA matches it firmly.

J | D | V | CDR3
TRBJ2-7 | TRBD1 | TRBV19 | CASCPGQGASEQYF
TRBJ1-1 | NA | TRBV12-5 | CASGLDNTEAFF
TRBJ1-5 | TRBD1 | TRBV19 | CASRAQGAVGNQPQHF
TRBJ2-3 | TRBD2 | TRBV20-1 | CSAPRLAGVGDTQYF
TRBJ2-5 | NA | TRBV28 | CAINRSGQEEETQYF
TRBJ2-1 | TRBD2 | TRBV3-1 | CASSHISGRGNEQFF
TRBJ2-1 | NA | TRBV6-6 | CASSFPGQTSEDEQFF
TRBJ2-1 | TRBD2 | TRBV27 | CASTLAGSIYNEQFF
TRBJ2-3 | NA | TRBV5-1 | CASSDPAEGGTDTQYF
TRBJ1-2 | NA | TRBV7-2 | CASSRDKNYGYTF
TRBJ2-6 | NA | TRBV20-1 | CSARAGSGHSSGANVLTF
TRBJ2-7 | NA | TRBV9 | CASSPPGADREQYF
TRBJ2-7 | NA | TRBV28 | CASSSHRVSSYEQYF